What follows are 13 T cell receptor beta chains derived from one specimen sequenced in a study of Ad26.COV2.S vaccination and SARS-CoV-2 variants. Produced via immunoSEQ multiplex PCR; TCRdb's table is partial and in-frame only. The table shows about 370,000 clones, with around 91% occurring only once. The treatment was: around 19 received Ad26.COV2.S at low or high dose, single or two shots; about five received placebo; per-sample allocation not given. Sampling happened 63 days after the first vaccine or placebo injection. The specimen comprised peripheral blood, sampled in a trial of Ad26.COV2.S vaccine versus placebo. Source of these receptors: a person aged 18-65 years who received the Ad26.COV2.S COVID-19 vaccine or a placebo.

CDR3 sequence: CASSYRDLYSNQPQHF. Here the CDR3 DNA reads TGTGCCAGCAGTTACAGGGACCTATATAGCAATCAGCCCCAGCATTTT. The gene calls are TRBV6-6 and TRBJ1-5, with TRBD1 as a possible D gene (5 bases). With 2 bases removed from V and 0 bases from J, the gap between germline ends came to 11 bases. This CDR3 region has 16 residues. Per germline, CDR1 MNHNY and CDR2 SVGAGI (reference sequence).

The chain uses TRBV12-3 or TRBV12-4 and TRBJ2-3, with TRBD2 matching 7 bases. After removal of 6 bases from V and 5 bases from J, the junction contained 2 bases not matched to a gene. This CDR3 has 12 residues. CDR3: CASRSGKDTQYF. CDR3 nucleotides: TGTGCCAGCAGGAGCGGGAAAGATACGCAGTATTTT.

The chain uses TRBV15 and TRBJ2-1; 7 nucleotides line up with TRBD1. The CDR3 totals 12 residues. V was pared by 3 bases and J by 11 bases, with 4 bases of the junction left unmatched. Germline assignment: CDR1 LNHNV and CDR2 YYDKDF (reference sequence). The CDR3, as DNA: TGTGCCACCAGCAGCCCGGGACAGAAGCAGTTCTTC. Protein product: CATSSPGQKQFF.

The chain couples TRBV19 to TRBJ1-3; 9 nucleotides agree with TRBD1. This CDR3 spans 15 amino acids. The germline V gene has CDR1 LNHDA and CDR2 SQIVND (reference sequence). V shed 5 bases and J 9 bases; nucleotides not matched to a gene: 11. The CDR3 protein is CASSRWTGVEGTIYF. CDR3 nucleotide sequence: TGTGCCAGTAGTCGCTGGACAGGGGTCGAAGGCACCATATATTTT.

The chain employs TRBV11-2 and TRBJ2-3; no clear D. V lost 0 bases and J lost 2, with 9 bases in between. The CDR3 is 15 residues long. Germline V lookup: CDR1 SGHAT, CDR2 FQNNGV. The DNA for the CDR3 is TGTGCCAGCAGCTTAGATAGGCAGTACACAGATACGCAGTATTTT. It yields the protein CASSLDRQYTDTQYF.

V is TRBV27 and J is TRBJ2-7; 8 bases agree with TRBD2. Unmatched junction bases numbered 5, after V lost 5 bases and J lost 2 bases. The CDR3 totals 14 residues. Per germline, CDR1 MNHEY and CDR2 SMNVEV (reference sequence). The CDR3 here is CASSPTSGTYEQYF. CDR3 coding DNA: TGTGCCAGCAGTCCCACTAGCGGAACCTACGAGCAGTACTTC.

The chain carries TRBV4-1 and TRBJ1-1; 9 positions match TRBD1. Per germline, CDR1 MGHRA and CDR2 YSYEKL. Losses at the gene ends were 5 bases for V and 2 bases for J; bases not matched to a gene: 9. There are 16 residues in the CDR3. CDR3 loop: CASSSRTGAINTEAFF. The CDR3 nucleotides read TGCGCCAGCAGCTCCCGGACAGGGGCAATAAACACTGAAGCTTTCTTT.

The chain joins TRBV4-1 to TRBJ1-6, with D hard to call. This CDR3 spans 14 amino acids. The ends were cut back, 4 bases at V and 7 bases at J, with 11 bases in the middle. CDR1 and CDR2 from the germline V gene are MGHRA and YSYEKL. The CDR3 bases are TGCGCCAGCAGCCCTCAGTCGATGAATTCACCCCTCCACTTT. Translation gives CASSPQSMNSPLHF.

The chain links TRBV2 to TRBJ1-4; 7 bases are shared with TRBD1. V lost 3 bases and J lost 5; bases outside the gene matches: 3. Germline loops: CDR1 SNHLY, CDR2 FYNNEI. This CDR3 contains 14 residues. The CDR3 protein is CASSDQTGNEKLFF. The CDR3, as DNA: TGTGCCAGCAGTGACCAGACAGGGAATGAAAAACTGTTTTTT.

This clone was seen more than once but under ten times. This chain uses TRBV6-1 with TRBJ2-1; D unresolved. V was trimmed by 2 bases and J by 0 bases, leaving 11 bases between them. Germline loops: CDR1 MNHNS, CDR2 SASEGT. The CDR3 has 16 amino acids. In DNA, the CDR3 is TGTGCCAGCAGTGAACTAAGTGTCAGCTCCTACAATGAGCAGTTCTTC. Amino acids: CASSELSVSSYNEQFF.

There are a few counts of this clone. The chain recombines TRBV5-5 with TRBJ2-2, with D perhaps matching TRBD2 (6 bases). This CDR3 is 13 amino acids long. V was cut by 3 bases and J by 5 bases, with 8 bases left in between. The V gene's germline CDR1 is SGHKS and CDR2 YYEKEE (reference sequence). The CDR3 DNA sequence: TGTGCCAGCAGCTCGGGACTGACCGGGGAGCTGTTTTTT. This encodes CASSSGLTGELFF.

The chain couples TRBV28 to TRBJ2-1; D may be TRBD1 or TRBD2 (5 bases each). The CDR3 runs 11 residues. V lost 6 bases, J lost 8 bases, and 8 bases lay in between. The germline V gene encodes CDR1 MDHEN and CDR2 SYDVKM. As DNA, the CDR3 is TGTGCCAGCAGGGGGGTATATGAGCAGTTCTTC. Protein: CASRGVYEQFF.

The CDR3 loop reads CASRRGNGYNQPQHF. The DNA of the CDR3 is TGTGCCAGCCGGAGAGGGAACGGATACAATCAGCCCCAGCATTTT. The V call is TRBV7-2, the J call TRBJ1-5; D gene uncertain. V was trimmed by 8 bases and J by 3 bases, leaving 17 bases between them. Germline CDR1 reads SGHTA; CDR2 reads FQGNSA. CDR3 length: 15 residues. The full variable domain, in which reference TRBV7-2 and TRBJ1-5 provide the parts outside the CDR3, is GAGVSQSPSNKVTEKGKDVELRCDPISGHTALYWYRQSLGQGLEFLIYFQGNSAPDKSGLPSDRFSAERTGGSVSTLTIQRTQQEDSAVYLCASRRGNGYNQPQHFGDGTRLSIL.